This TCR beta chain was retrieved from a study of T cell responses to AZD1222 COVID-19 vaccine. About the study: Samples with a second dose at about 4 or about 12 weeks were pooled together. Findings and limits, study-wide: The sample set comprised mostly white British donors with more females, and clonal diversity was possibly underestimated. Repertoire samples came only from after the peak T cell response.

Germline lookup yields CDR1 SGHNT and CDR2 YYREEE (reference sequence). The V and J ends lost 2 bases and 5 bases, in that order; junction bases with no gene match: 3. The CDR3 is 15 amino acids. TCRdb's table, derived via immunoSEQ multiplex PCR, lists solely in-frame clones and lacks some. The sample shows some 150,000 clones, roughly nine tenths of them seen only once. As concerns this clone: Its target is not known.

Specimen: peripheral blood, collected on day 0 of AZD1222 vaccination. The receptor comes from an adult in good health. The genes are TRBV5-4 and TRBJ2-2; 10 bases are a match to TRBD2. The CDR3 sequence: CASSLAGGRTGELFF. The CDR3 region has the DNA TGTGCCAGCAGCTTAGCGGGGGGGCGGACCGGGGAGCTGTTTTTT. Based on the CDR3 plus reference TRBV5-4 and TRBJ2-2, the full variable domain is ETGVTQSPTHLIKTRGQQVTLRCSSQSGHNTVSWYQQALGQGPQFIFQYYREEENGRGNFPPRFSGLQFPNYSSELNVNALELDDSALYLCASSLAGGRTGELFFGEGSRLTVL.